This T cell receptor beta chain was sequenced in a study of T cell repertoires in cytomegalovirus infection. TCRdb recomputed calls from the reads with MiXCR, one row per CDR3 protein. The sample includes roughly 220,000 distinct CDR3 sequences, around 35% of them seen just once. This clonotype was counted only a few times. Antigen: not known. V shed 5 bases, J shed 2 bases, and the junction held 11 bases outside the gene matches. The CDR3 is 16 amino acids. This TCR was sampled from a human donor in good health (CMV status not recorded). Some clones in this sample may be carry-over from other donors' samples. The chain combines TRBV12-3 or TRBV12-4 with TRBJ1-1, with TRBD1 matching 7 bases. The material was CD8+ T cells from cultured PBMCs, obtained from culture after CMV antigen stimulation. CDR3 sequence (DNA): TGTGCCAGCAGTCTCCCCCCCGGGACAGCCAACACTGAAGCTTTCTTT. Its translation: CASSLPPGTANTEAFF.